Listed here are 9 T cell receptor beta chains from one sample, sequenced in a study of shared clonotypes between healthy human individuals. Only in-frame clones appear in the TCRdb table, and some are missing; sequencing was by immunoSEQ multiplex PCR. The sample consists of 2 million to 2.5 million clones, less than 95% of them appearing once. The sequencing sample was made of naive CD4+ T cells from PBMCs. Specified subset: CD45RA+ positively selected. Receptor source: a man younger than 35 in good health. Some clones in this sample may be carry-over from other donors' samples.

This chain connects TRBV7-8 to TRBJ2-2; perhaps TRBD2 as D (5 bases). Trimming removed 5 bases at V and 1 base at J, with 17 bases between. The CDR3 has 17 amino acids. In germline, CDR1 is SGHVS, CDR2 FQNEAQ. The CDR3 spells CASSQTYGILNTGELFF. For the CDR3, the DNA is TGTGCCAGCAGCCAAACCTACGGGATTTTGAACACCGGGGAGCTGTTTTTT.

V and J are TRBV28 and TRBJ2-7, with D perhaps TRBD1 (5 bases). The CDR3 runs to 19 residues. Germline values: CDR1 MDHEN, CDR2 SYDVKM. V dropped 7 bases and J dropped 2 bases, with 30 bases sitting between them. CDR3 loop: CASTQVIQWGRTPTYEQYF. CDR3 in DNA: TGTGCCAGCACCCAAGTTATCCAATGGGGCCGGACGCCCACCTACGAGCAGTACTTC.

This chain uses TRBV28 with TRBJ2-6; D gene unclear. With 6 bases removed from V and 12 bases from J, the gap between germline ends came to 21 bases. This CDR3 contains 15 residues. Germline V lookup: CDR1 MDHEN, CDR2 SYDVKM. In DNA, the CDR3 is TGTGCCAGCAGGAGACATCCCGCTCCAGACGGCGTCCTGACTTTC. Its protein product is CASRRHPAPDGVLTF.

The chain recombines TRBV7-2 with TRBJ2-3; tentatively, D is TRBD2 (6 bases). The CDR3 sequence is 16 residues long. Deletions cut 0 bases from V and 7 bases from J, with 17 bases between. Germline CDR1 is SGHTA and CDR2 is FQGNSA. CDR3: CASSLAGGMTMNTQYF. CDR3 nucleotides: TGTGCCAGCAGCTTAGCAGGCGGGATGACTATGAATACGCAGTATTTT.

CDR3 amino acids: CASRGTGTNEKLFF. In DNA form, the CDR3 reads TGCGCCAGCAGGGGTACTGGGACTAATGAAAAACTGTTTTTT. The chain recombines TRBV5-1 with TRBJ1-4; the D is unclear. The germline CDR1 and CDR2 sequences are SGHRS and YFSETQ. This CDR3 spans 14 amino acids. V shed 5 bases and J shed 2 bases, with 10 bases lying between them.

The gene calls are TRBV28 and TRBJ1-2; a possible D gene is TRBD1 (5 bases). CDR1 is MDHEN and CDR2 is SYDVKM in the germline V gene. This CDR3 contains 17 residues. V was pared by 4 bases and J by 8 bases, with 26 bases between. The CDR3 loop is CASSSTSGGTAPLGYTF. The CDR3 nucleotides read TGTGCCAGCAGTTCCACCTCGGGGGGGACGGCCCCGCTCGGCTACACCTTC.

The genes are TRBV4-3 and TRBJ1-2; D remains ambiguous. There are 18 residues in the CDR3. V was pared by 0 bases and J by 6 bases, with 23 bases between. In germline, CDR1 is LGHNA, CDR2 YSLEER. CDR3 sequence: CASSQDQSPDQYRDGYTF. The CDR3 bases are TGCGCCAGCAGCCAAGATCAGTCGCCGGATCAATATCGGGATGGCTACACCTTC.

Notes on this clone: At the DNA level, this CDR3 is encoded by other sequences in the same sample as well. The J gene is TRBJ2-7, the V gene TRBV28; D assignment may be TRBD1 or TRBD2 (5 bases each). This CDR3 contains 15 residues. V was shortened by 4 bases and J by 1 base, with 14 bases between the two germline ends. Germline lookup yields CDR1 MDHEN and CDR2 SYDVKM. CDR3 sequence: CASSSPGTASYEQYF. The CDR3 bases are TGTGCCAGCAGTTCCCCCGGGACGGCGTCCTACGAGCAGTACTTC.

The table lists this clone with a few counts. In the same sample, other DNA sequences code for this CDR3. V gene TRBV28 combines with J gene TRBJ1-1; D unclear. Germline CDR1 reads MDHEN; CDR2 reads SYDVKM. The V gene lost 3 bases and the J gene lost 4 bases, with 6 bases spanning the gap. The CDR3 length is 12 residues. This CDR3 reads CASSFLGTEAFF. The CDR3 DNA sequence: TGTGCCAGCAGTTTCCTCGGCACTGAAGCTTTCTTT.